A selection of T cell receptor beta chains follows, all from one sample in a study of identifying expanded T cells in peripheral blood. Measured with immunoSEQ multiplex PCR; TCRdb has only the in-frame clones, and not every one. This sample has roughly 100,000 clones, with about 90% found just once. The sequenced material came from blood. The receptors were sampled from a person between 18 and 69 years old in good health. CDR3s include the opening cysteine and the closing phenylalanine or tryptophan. Each record gives: V gene, D gene, J gene, clone size, CDR3 protein, CDR3 DNA. D genes are given only for firm matches. The size entry is marked missing in some rows and otherwise reads once, few, many or a size class.

TRBV11-1	TRBD1	TRBJ2-2	NA	CASSSGQGWTGELFF	TGTGCCAGCAGCTCCGGACAGGGGTGGACCGGGGAGCTGTTTTTT
TRBV28	TRBD1	TRBJ1-2	NA	CASSRDRGLGYTF	TGTGCCAGCAGTCGCGACAGGGGGCTTGGCTACACCTTC
TRBV6-4	TRBD1	TRBJ1-4	once	CASSDGTGGEKLFF	TGTGCCAGCAGTGACGGGACAGGGGGCGAAAAACTGTTTTTT
TRBV7-9	TRBD2	TRBJ2-1	NA	CASSLTRLVGGVYEQFF	TGTGCCAGCAGCTTAACTCGGCTAGTGGGAGGGGTCTATGAGCAGTTCTTC
TRBV5-6	NA	TRBJ1-4	NA	CASSFFAGLATNEKLFF	TGTGCCAGCAGCTTTTTCGCGGGTCTCGCCACTAATGAAAAACTGTTTTTT
TRBV7-9	TRBD1	TRBJ2-4	NA	CASSPGQAQTIAKNIQYF	TGTGCCAGCAGCCCGGGACAGGCTCAGACGATAGCCAAAAACATTCAGTACTTC
TRBV6-6	TRBD1	TRBJ2-7	NA	CASSYSKDRGNEQYF	TGTGCCAGCAGTTACTCAAAGGACAGGGGTAACGAGCAGTACTTC
TRBV29-1	NA	TRBJ2-1	NA	CSVDVTRINEQFF	TGCAGCGTTGACGTGACTAGAATTAATGAGCAGTTCTTC
TRBV27	TRBD1	TRBJ1-5	NA	CASSFQGAHQPQHF	TGTGCCAGCAGTTTCCAGGGGGCTCATCAGCCCCAGCATTTT
TRBV5-6	NA	TRBJ2-3	few	CASHPWGTDTQYF	TGTGCCAGCCACCCCTGGGGGACAGATACGCAGTATTTT
TRBV4-2	NA	TRBJ1-5	NA	CASSQDGRERRQPQHF	TGTGCCAGCAGCCAAGATGGCAGGGAGAGAAGACAGCCCCAGCATTTT
TRBV6-1	NA	TRBJ1-4	medium-sized	CASSELQGTGEKLFF	TGTGCCAGCAGTGAACTACAGGGCACGGGGGAAAAACTGTTTTTT
TRBV28	NA	TRBJ2-4	NA	CASSFVGDIQYF	TGTGCCAGCAGTTTCGTGGGGGACATTCAGTACTTC
TRBV30	TRBD1	TRBJ1-2	few	CAWNLQGVYGYTF	TGTGCCTGGAATCTACAGGGGGTCTATGGCTACACCTTC
TRBV9	NA	TRBJ2-5	NA	CASSVTGFGETQYF	TGTGCCAGCAGCGTTACAGGGTTCGGGGAGACCCAGTACTTC
TRBV28	TRBD1	TRBJ1-2	NA	CASSNRNLRQGDGYTF	TGTGCCAGCAGCAACAGAAACCTTCGACAGGGTGATGGCTACACCTTC
TRBV4-2	NA	TRBJ2-5	NA	CASSQDPGARRETQYF	TGTGCCAGCAGCCAGGACCCCGGGGCCAGAAGAGAGACCCAGTACTTC
TRBV29-1	NA	TRBJ1-1	NA	CSVVSTWAFF	TGCAGCGTTGTGTCGACCTGGGCTTTCTTT
TRBV10-3	TRBD2	TRBJ2-2	NA	CAISESGLAALANTGELFF	TGTGCCATCAGTGAAAGTGGTCTAGCGGCCCTCGCGAACACCGGGGAGCTGTTTTTT
TRBV5-6	NA	TRBJ2-1	NA	CASSYGVSSYNEQFF	TGTGCCAGCAGCTACGGGGTATCCTCCTACAATGAGCAGTTCTTC
TRBV6-1	NA	TRBJ2-7	NA	CASTEQYF	TGTGCCAGCACCGAGCAGTACTTC
TRBV15	NA	TRBJ2-7	NA	CATSRGLGEQYF	TGTGCCACCAGCAGAGGGCTGGGCGAGCAGTACTTC
TRBV18	TRBD2	TRBJ2-7	NA	CASSRTRTSSTYEQYF	TGTGCCAGCTCACGAACGAGGACTAGCTCCACCTACGAGCAGTACTTC